Shown below are 24 T cell receptor beta chains from a single sample sequenced in a study of blood T cell repertoires in COVID-19. Measured with immunoSEQ multiplex PCR; TCRdb has only the in-frame clones, and not every one. The sample yields almost 300,000 clones, roughly 89% seen once. The sample taken for sequencing was peripheral blood. Every receptor here comes from a woman under 40 with COVID-19, enrolled during active disease.

V is TRBV19 and J is TRBJ1-2, with 10 bases identical to TRBD1. The CDR3 is made up of 14 amino acids. The V and J ends lost 6 bases and 8 bases, in that order; junction bases with no gene match: 9. CDR1 and CDR2 (germline): LNHDA, SQIVND (reference sequence). The CDR3 here is CASRRPGQGQGYTF. The CDR3 DNA sequence: TGTGCCAGTAGGCGCCCGGGACAGGGGCAAGGCTACACCTTC. The full variable domain, in which reference TRBV19 and TRBJ1-2 provide the parts outside the CDR3, is DGGITQSPKYLFRKEGQNVTLSCEQNLNHDAMYWYRQDPGQGLRLIYYSQIVNDFQKGDIAEGYSVSREKKESFPLTVTSAQKNPTAFYLCASRRPGQGQGYTFGSGTRLTVV.

The V and J genes are TRBV4-1 and TRBJ1-1; 7 nucleotides align to TRBD1. Germline CDR1 MGHRA, CDR2 YSYEKL. V trimming: 3 bases; J trimming: 0 bases; junction bases outside the gene matches: 1. CDR3 length: 14 amino acids. CDR3 sequence: CASSQGQMNTEAFF. The CDR3, as DNA: TGCGCCAGCAGCCAGGGACAGATGAACACTGAAGCTTTCTTT.

This chain uses TRBV28 with TRBJ1-2, with D unresolved. V lost 6 bases to trimming and J lost 2 bases, with 10 bases between them. Germline assignment: CDR1 MDHEN and CDR2 SYDVKM. The CDR3 contains 13 residues. DNA of the CDR3: TGTGCCAGCAGCCCCGGGGTAAACTATGGCTACACCTTC. This encodes CASSPGVNYGYTF.

This rearrangement joins TRBV5-6 to TRBJ1-3, with a possible D match to TRBD1 (5 bases). The CDR3 has 13 amino acids. Germline V lookup: CDR1 SGHDT, CDR2 YYEEEE. As DNA, the CDR3 is TGTGCTAGTCGGGGGAGTGGTGGAAACACCATATATTTT. It yields the protein CASRGSGGNTIYF. The whole variable domain, filled in from reference TRBV5-6 and TRBJ1-3, reads DAGVTQSPTHLIKTRGQQVTLRCSPKSGHDTVSWYQQALGQGPQFIFQYYEEEERQRGNFPDRFSGHQFPNYSSELNVNALLLGDSALYLCASRGSGGNTIYFGEGSWLTVV.

The chain couples TRBV11-2 to TRBJ2-5; 8 bases map to TRBD2. J lost 2 bases, V lost 0 bases, and 11 bases had no gene match. This CDR3 is 18 amino acids long. From germline, CDR1 is SGHAT and CDR2 FQNNGV. The CDR3 DNA reads as TGTGCCAGCAGCTTAGACCGGACGGGGGGGCCGATGCAAGAGACCCAGTACTTC. Encoded protein: CASSLDRTGGPMQETQYF.

This rearrangement joins TRBV2 to TRBJ2-5; TRBD2 matches at 8 bases. The V gene's germline CDR1 is SNHLY and CDR2 FYNNEI. The CDR3 is 14 residues long. V lost 6 bases and J lost 4; bases outside the gene matches: 7. This CDR3 reads CASRISGGIETQYF. CDR3 bases: TGTGCCAGCAGGATAAGCGGGGGAATAGAGACCCAGTACTTC.

The V call is TRBV30, the J call TRBJ1-2; a possible D gene is TRBD1 (5 bases). V dropped 0 bases and J dropped 1 base, with 12 bases sitting between them. Germline CDR1 and CDR2: GTSNPN and SVGIG (reference sequence). The CDR3 is 15 amino acids. DNA of the CDR3: TGTGCCTGGAGTGTCCTGACAGAGAGTAACTATGGCTACACCTTC. Translation: CAWSVLTESNYGYTF.

J is TRBJ2-1 and V is TRBV5-1; D perhaps matches TRBD2 (6 bases). Germline lookup yields CDR1 SGHRS and CDR2 YFSETQ. This CDR3 region has 14 residues. Trimming took 2 bases from V and 4 from J, leaving 10 bases between them. The CDR3 nucleotides read TGCGCCAGCAGCTTTCCCCGGGGGTACAATGAGCAGTTCTTC. It specifies CASSFPRGYNEQFF. Full variable domain (missing parts from reference TRBV5-1 and TRBJ2-1): KAGVTQTPRYLIKTRGQQVTLSCSPISGHRSVSWYQQTPGQGLQFLFEYFSETQRNKGNFPGRFSGRQFSNSRSEMNVSTLELGDSALYLCASSFPRGYNEQFFGPGTRLTVL.

The chain uses TRBV3-1 (or the pseudogene TRBV3-2) and TRBJ1-2, with D perhaps TRBD1 (5 bases). The germline V gene encodes CDR1 LGHDT and CDR2 YNNKEL (reference sequence). The V end was cut by 2 bases, the J end by 2 bases, with 12 bases between. The CDR3 loop spans 15 amino acids. The CDR3 here is CASSQRQKINYGYTF. CDR3 bases: TGTGCCAGCAGCCAACGACAGAAAATCAACTATGGCTACACCTTC.

The chain uses TRBV11-2 and TRBJ1-2, with D unresolved. V was clipped by 5 bases and J by 1 base, with 8 bases between them. In germline, CDR1 is SGHAT, CDR2 FQNNGV. The CDR3 contains 13 residues. CDR3 DNA: TGTGCCAGCAGCAGCCCGGGTAACTATGGCTACACCTTC. Its protein product is CASSSPGNYGYTF.

This chain uses TRBV4-1 with TRBJ1-1; 7 bases are shared with TRBD1. CDR3 size: 14 residues. Trimming at V came to 4 bases and at J to 1 base, leaving 3 bases not matched to a gene. Germline V gene sequence: CDR1 MGHRA, CDR2 YSYEKL. The CDR3 nucleotides are TGCGCCAGCAGCCCCCGGACAGGGAACACTGAAGCTTTCTTT. The encoded protein is CASSPRTGNTEAFF.

This clone was found once. The V gene is TRBV4-1, the J gene TRBJ1-2; D is ambiguous. Trimming left V 1 base short and J 5 bases short, with 14 bases between. Germline CDR1 MGHRA, CDR2 YSYEKL. The CDR3 runs to 15 residues. The CDR3 DNA reads as TGCGCCAGCAGCCAAGCCCCAGCGGGCACTTATGGCTACACCTTC. This gives the protein CASSQAPAGTYGYTF.

This clone has just one count. The rearrangement uses TRBV19 and TRBJ2-2; D is unresolved. Per germline, CDR1 LNHDA and CDR2 SQIVND (reference sequence). CDR3 length: 14 amino acids. Trimming stripped 5 bases from V and 3 bases from J, with 10 bases between. CDR3 DNA: TGTGCCAGTAGTTGGAACAGATACACCGGGGAGCTGTTTTTT. Protein sequence: CASSWNRYTGELFF.

Only one count was recorded for this clone. This chain links TRBV18 with TRBJ1-1, with 8 bases matching TRBD1. V lost 11 bases, J lost 6 bases, and 8 bases stayed unmatched. The CDR3 totals 12 residues. The germline V gene has CDR1 KGHSH and CDR2 LQKENI. CDR3 bases: TGTGCCTCCGGACAGGGATGGGCTGAAGCTTTCTTT. Residues: CASGQGWAEAFF. Using reference TRBV18 and TRBJ1-1 for the parts outside the CDR3, the full variable domain is NAGVMQNPRHLVRRRGQEARLRCSPMKGHSHVYWYRQLPEEGLKFMVYLQKENIIDESGMPKERFSAEFPKEGPSILRIQQVVRGDSAAYFCASGQGWAEAFFGQGTRLTVV.

J is TRBJ2-1 and V is TRBV24-1, with a weak D call TRBD1 (5 bases). Germline assignment: CDR1 KGHDR and CDR2 SFDVKD. Trimming removed 7 bases at V and 9 bases at J, with 12 bases between. The CDR3 runs 12 residues. The CDR3, as DNA: TGTGCCACCAGGCATTCCACAGGTGAGCAGTTCTTC. Protein product: CATRHSTGEQFF.

In this sample, this clone turned up a few times. This chain uses TRBV18 with TRBJ2-2; maybe TRBD2 (6 bases). The V end lost 0 bases, the J end lost 5 bases, and 10 bases lay between the germline ends. Germline assignment: CDR1 KGHSH and CDR2 LQKENI. The CDR3 sequence is 15 residues long. The CDR3: CASSPPVGGTGELFF. In nucleotides, the CDR3 is TGTGCCAGCTCACCACCGGTTGGAGGGACCGGGGAGCTGTTTTTT. Looking up the rest from reference TRBV18 and TRBJ2-2 gives the full variable domain: NAGVMQNPRHLVRRRGQEARLRCSPMKGHSHVYWYRQLPEEGLKFMVYLQKENIIDESGMPKERFSAEFPKEGPSILRIQQVVRGDSAAYFCASSPPVGGTGELFFGEGSRLTVL.

A remark on this clone: The sample contains more than one DNA sequence encoding this CDR3. V gene TRBV29-1 combines with J gene TRBJ1-2, with D tentatively TRBD1 (5 bases). CDR3 size: 12 residues. Per the germline V gene, CDR1 is SQVTM and CDR2 is ANQGSEA. Trimming cost V 8 bases and J 3 bases, with 13 bases left between them. CDR3 DNA: TGCAGCTCCTCTGGGGGGGACTATGGCTACACCTTC. Amino acid sequence: CSSSGGDYGYTF.

The chain is built from TRBV7-2 and TRBJ2-7; perhaps TRBD1 as D (5 bases). The germline V and J ends were trimmed by 8 bases and 0 bases, with 14 bases remaining between them. The CDR3 has 14 amino acids. Germline CDR1 and CDR2: SGHTA and FQGNSA. The CDR3 bases are TGTGCCAGCCGGGTCGGCAGGGACTCCTACGAGCAGTACTTC. It is translated as CASRVGRDSYEQYF.

About this clone: Different DNA sequences within this sample yield the same CDR3. The chain is built from TRBV11-2 and TRBJ1-1; D remains unclear. Per the germline V gene, CDR1 is SGHAT and CDR2 is FQNNGV. The CDR3 contains 13 residues. V lost 0 bases and J lost 2, with 4 bases in between. The chain's CDR3 is CASSLEANTEAFF. CDR3 DNA sequence: TGTGCCAGCAGCTTAGAGGCTAACACTGAAGCTTTCTTT. The full variable domain, its missing parts supplied by reference TRBV11-2 and TRBJ1-1, is EAGVAQSPRYKIIEKRQSVAFWCNPISGHATLYWYQQILGQGPKLLIQFQNNGVVDDSQLPKDRFSAERLKGVDSTLKIQPAKLEDSAVYLCASSLEANTEAFFGQGTRLTVV.

The CDR3 sequence: CVRSEGQSSSYNEQFF. In DNA form, the CDR3 reads TGTGTCAGAAGCGAAGGACAGAGCTCCTCCTACAATGAGCAGTTCTTC. The chain links TRBV7-5 to TRBJ2-1; no DNA check was done on the table's D call, TRBD1. TRBV7-5 is designated a pseudogene. The CDR3 extends over 16 amino acids.

The rearrangement joins TRBV7-2 to TRBJ2-3, with 7 positions matching TRBD1. The germline V gene has CDR1 SGHTA and CDR2 FQGNSA. The CDR3 covers 13 residues. The V and J ends lost 5 bases and 11 bases, in that order; junction bases with no gene match: 10. The CDR3 region is CASSDGQAGRQYF. The CDR3 DNA sequence: TGTGCCAGCAGCGACGGACAGGCGGGTAGGCAGTATTTT.

The genes are TRBV6-5 and TRBJ2-7; no definite D call. The CDR3 spans 11 residues. The V end was cut by 8 bases, the J end by 7 bases, with 12 bases between. The germline V gene encodes CDR1 MNHEY and CDR2 SVGAGI. CDR3 loop: CASVFIREQYF. The DNA of the CDR3 is TGTGCCAGCGTTTTTATTCGGGAGCAGTACTTC.

The gene calls are TRBV13 and TRBJ1-3; 10 bases match TRBD1. Germline CDR1 reads PRHDT; CDR2 reads FYEKMQ (reference sequence). V gave up 5 bases and J gave up 5 bases; unmatched junction bases: 3. The CDR3 contains 14 residues. CDR3 protein: CASSPGQGRNTIYF. CDR3 DNA: TGTGCCAGCAGCCCGGGACAGGGGAGAAACACCATATATTTT.

The V call is TRBV11-3, the J call TRBJ2-7; 8 bases line up with TRBD1. Trimming removed 5 bases from V and 0 bases from J; junction bases left unmatched: 6. The CDR3 totals 15 residues. Germline V gene lookup returns CDR1 SGHNT and CDR2 YENEEA. CDR3 coding DNA: TGTGCCAGCAGCCCAGGGGGCCCCAGCTCCTACGAGCAGTACTTC. Its translation: CASSPGGPSSYEQYF.